Presented here are 24 T cell receptor beta chains from one specimen sequenced in a study of blood T cell repertoires in COVID-19. This table comes from immunoSEQ multiplex PCR, and its TCRdb copy is limited to in-frame clones, with some not included. The profile shows roughly 260,000 clones, around 89% of them singletons. The sequencing sample was made of peripheral blood. The receptors were sampled from a woman between 40 and 55 years old with acute or convalescent COVID-19.

This chain joins TRBV6-5 and TRBJ1-2; no firm D call. Germline CDR1 MNHEY, CDR2 SVGAGI. V lost 5 bases to trimming and J lost 3 bases, with 16 bases between them. The CDR3 loop spans 15 amino acids. The CDR3 sequence: CASSTSGIQDYGYTF. CDR3 in DNA: TGTGCCAGCAGTACGTCCGGGATTCAGGACTATGGCTACACCTTC.

As DNA, the CDR3 is TGTGCCAGGACAGAGCAGTACGTC. Its translation is CARTEQYV. The genes are TRBV19 and TRBJ2-7; no clear D. Per germline, CDR1 LNHDA and CDR2 SQIVND (reference sequence). V lost 9 bases to trimming and J lost 7 bases, with 4 bases between them. There are 8 residues in the CDR3.

This clone occurred a few times. The V gene is TRBV5-1, the J gene TRBJ2-3, with TRBD1 matching 11 bases. The CDR3 totals 13 residues. Germline assignment: CDR1 SGHRS and CDR2 YFSETQ. V shed 4 bases and J 8 bases; nucleotides not matched to a gene: 3. The CDR3 DNA sequence: TGCGCCAGCAGCACGGGACAGGGGGGTACGCAGTATTTT. It specifies CASSTGQGGTQYF.

The chain has TRBV19 and TRBJ1-5; D possibly corresponds to TRBD1 (6 bases). Germline-derived CDR1 and CDR2 are LNHDA and SQIVND (reference sequence). The CDR3 is 16 amino acids. Trimming removed 5 bases at V and 2 bases at J, with 16 bases between. The CDR3 region is CASSAWGRQGNQPQHF. CDR3 coding DNA: TGTGCCAGTAGTGCGTGGGGCAGACAGGGCAATCAGCCCCAGCATTTT.

This clone is a singleton in its sample. This chain uses TRBV6-5 with TRBJ2-7; TRBD1 aligns across 8 bases. V was pared by 7 bases and J by 5 bases, with 4 bases of the junction left unmatched. The CDR3 has 12 residues. Germline CDR1 and CDR2: MNHEY and SVGAGI. The CDR3 sequence is CASKKDRDEQYV. The CDR3 DNA reads as TGTGCCAGCAAAAAGGACAGGGACGAGCAGTACGTC.

The chain is built from TRBV5-1 and TRBJ1-1, with D unclear. CDR3 size: 13 residues. The V end was cut by 0 bases, the J end by 2 bases, with 5 bases between. CDR1 SGHRS and CDR2 YFSETQ come from the germline V gene. The CDR3 nucleotides are TGCGCCAGCAGCTTGGTAGTTAACACTGAAGCTTTCTTT. It is translated as CASSLVVNTEAFF. Drawing the rest from reference TRBV5-1 and TRBJ1-1, the complete variable domain is KAGVTQTPRYLIKTRGQQVTLSCSPISGHRSVSWYQQTPGQGLQFLFEYFSETQRNKGNFPGRFSGRQFSNSRSEMNVSTLELGDSALYLCASSLVVNTEAFFGQGTRLTVV.

The CDR3 is CAISGTGAKDTQYF. CDR3 bases: TGTGCCATCAGTGGGACAGGGGCTAAAGATACGCAGTATTTT. V and J are TRBV10-3 and TRBJ2-3; 9 nucleotides align to TRBD1. Germline assignment: CDR1 ENHRY and CDR2 SYGVKD. The CDR3 loop spans 14 amino acids. V dropped 4 bases and J dropped 5; count of bases not matched to a gene: 4.

This chain joins TRBV10-3 and TRBJ2-3, with 8 bases fitting TRBD2. There are 11 residues in the CDR3. V was clipped by 10 bases and J by 5 bases; unmatched bases: 2. Germline values: CDR1 ENHRY, CDR2 SYGVKD. In nucleotides, the CDR3 is TGTGCCACGGGGGGGGGAGATACGCAGTATTTT. It yields the protein CATGGGDTQYF.

The chain has TRBV28 and TRBJ1-5; 8 bases match TRBD1. The V segment lost 6 bases and the J segment 7 bases; nucleotides outside the gene matches: 8. Germline V lookup: CDR1 MDHEN, CDR2 SYDVKM. The CDR3 extends over 14 amino acids. CDR3 sequence: CASSPDRADQPQHF. Written as DNA, the CDR3 is TGTGCCAGCAGCCCGGACAGGGCGGACCAGCCCCAGCATTTT.

The chain joins TRBV11-3 to TRBJ1-1, with 7 bases matching TRBD1. The CDR3 has 17 residues. Germline lookup yields CDR1 SGHNT and CDR2 YENEEA. Losses at the gene ends were 1 base for V and 4 bases for J; bases not matched to a gene: 12. CDR3: CASSLGSTGRGGTEAFF. The CDR3, as DNA: TGTGCCAGCAGCTTAGGATCGACAGGGAGAGGGGGCACTGAAGCTTTCTTT.

The chain couples TRBV7-9 to TRBJ1-1, with a weak D call TRBD1 (6 bases). The CDR3 consists of 19 residues. The germline V gene encodes CDR1 SEHNR and CDR2 FQNEAQ (reference sequence). The ends were cut back, 5 bases at V and 1 base at J, with 26 bases in the middle. The CDR3 loop is CASSPALGLGGGSNTEAFF. For the CDR3, the DNA is TGTGCCAGCAGCCCCGCCCTGGGCTTAGGGGGGGGATCGAACACTGAAGCTTTCTTT.

The chain combines TRBV20-1 with TRBJ1-2; no reliable D call. V was clipped by 3 bases and J by 6 bases, with 5 bases between them. This CDR3 region has 10 residues. CDR1 is DFQATT and CDR2 is SNEGSKA in the germline V gene (reference sequence). The CDR3 DNA is TGCAGTGCTAGGTTTAATGGCTACACCTTC. Amino acids: CSARFNGYTF.

V usage is TRBV11-3 and J usage is TRBJ2-1; 9 bases are a match to TRBD1. The junction had 9 bases not matched to a gene; V was cut back by 3 bases and J by 6 bases. The germline V gene has CDR1 SGHNT and CDR2 YENEEA. The CDR3 is made up of 16 amino acids. The CDR3 DNA sequence: TGTGCCAGCAGCTTCTCAGCCGGGACAGGGCTCAATGAGCAGTTCTTC. Amino acids: CASSFSAGTGLNEQFF.

The chain carries TRBV11-2 and TRBJ2-2, with D possibly TRBD1 on 7 matching bases. The germline CDR1 and CDR2 sequences are SGHAT and FQNNGV. The CDR3 is 15 amino acids. V lost 5 bases and J 7 bases, leaving 17 bases between the germline ends. The chain's CDR3 is CASSLPGTAGGELFF. As DNA, the CDR3 is TGTGCCAGCAGCCTCCCTGGGACAGCGGGCGGGGAGCTGTTTTTT.

CDR3 protein: CASSSSYGTEAFF. The CDR3 nucleotides read TGTGCCAGCAGCTCCTCGTACGGCACTGAAGCTTTCTTT. This chain joins TRBV3-1 (or the pseudogene TRBV3-2) and TRBJ1-1, with D unresolved. In germline, CDR1 is LGHDT, CDR2 YNNKEL (reference sequence). The V gene lost 5 bases and the J gene lost 4 bases, with 11 bases spanning the gap. This CDR3 comprises 13 residues.

The DNA for the CDR3 is TGTGCCAGCAGCTTAGGGCCTCTGAGCACCTACAATGAGCAGTTCTTC. Its translation: CASSLGPLSTYNEQFF. The chain recombines TRBV7-3 with TRBJ2-1; no clear D gene. The CDR3 totals 16 residues. Germline CDR1 reads SGHTA; CDR2 reads FQGTGA. V was trimmed by 2 bases and J by 2 bases, leaving 13 bases between them.

The chain recombines TRBV6-6 with TRBJ1-2, with 7 bases fitting TRBD1. CDR3 length: 13 amino acids. The V gene's germline CDR1 is MNHNY and CDR2 SVGAGI (reference sequence). The trim removed 4 bases at V and 6 bases at J, leaving 5 bases unmatched. The CDR3 loop reads CASSLDRDHGYTF. CDR3 nucleotide sequence: TGTGCCAGCAGTTTAGACAGGGATCATGGCTACACCTTC.

The chain is built from TRBV10-1 and TRBJ1-1; possibly TRBD1 for D (6 bases). The CDR3 sequence is 14 residues long. CDR1 is WNHNN, CDR2 SYGVQD, per germline (reference sequence). V dropped 5 bases and J dropped 0 bases, with 10 bases sitting between them. The CDR3 sequence is CASSSGVMNTEAFF. The CDR3 nucleotides read TGCGCCAGCAGTTCAGGGGTAATGAACACTGAAGCTTTCTTT.

CDR3 coding DNA: TGTGCCAGCAGCGGAGGGCCGAGGGGAGGGAACACCGGGGAGCTGTTTTTT. Protein: CASSGGPRGGNTGELFF. The V gene is TRBV5-4, the J gene TRBJ2-2; D is possibly TRBD2 (6 bases). Trimming left V 4 bases short and J 1 base short, with 17 bases between. The CDR3 has 17 amino acids. Germline V gene sequence: CDR1 SGHNT, CDR2 YYREEE (reference sequence).

The chain joins TRBV30 to TRBJ1-4, with 10 bases identical to TRBD1. V shed 3 bases, J shed 8 bases, and the junction held 6 bases outside the gene matches. Per the germline V gene, CDR1 is GTSNPN and CDR2 is SVGIG (reference sequence). The CDR3 has 14 amino acids. The CDR3 bases are TGTGCCTGGAGGAGGACAGGGGGTTTAGAAAAACTGTTTTTT. This translates into CAWRRTGGLEKLFF.

This clone turned up a few times. This chain joins TRBV6-5 and TRBJ1-5; no reliable D call. The CDR3 runs 15 residues. The germline V gene encodes CDR1 MNHEY and CDR2 SVGAGI. Trimming left V 7 bases short and J 3 bases short, with 16 bases between. CDR3 sequence reads: CASKREVGFNQPQHF. CDR3 DNA: TGTGCCAGCAAACGGGAAGTGGGGTTCAATCAGCCCCAGCATTTT.

This clone was counted once. V and J are TRBV30 and TRBJ1-1, with D tentatively TRBD1 (5 bases). Germline V gene lookup returns CDR1 GTSNPN and CDR2 SVGIG (reference sequence). This CDR3 has 14 residues. The V end lost 2 bases, the J end lost 3 bases, and 13 bases lay between the germline ends. The CDR3 sequence is CAWSNKGPHTEAFF. The CDR3 DNA sequence: TGTGCCTGGAGTAATAAGGGGCCTCACACTGAAGCTTTCTTT.

The rearrangement joins TRBV11-1 to TRBJ2-5; weak D call: TRBD1 (6 bases). Trimming took 4 bases from V and 1 from J, leaving 13 bases between them. CDR1 is SGHAT and CDR2 is FQDESV in the germline V gene (reference sequence). This CDR3 is 15 amino acids long. CDR3 region: CASSSPGHLQETQYF. In DNA, the CDR3 is TGTGCCAGCAGCTCCCCGGGACACCTCCAAGAGACCCAGTACTTC.

This clone was seen once. The chain recombines TRBV7-2 with TRBJ1-2; TRBD1 matches 10 bases. V lost 4 bases, J lost 3 bases, and 5 bases stayed unmatched. The germline gives CDR1 SGHTA, CDR2 FQGNSA. This CDR3 is built from 15 residues. CDR3 sequence reads: CASSSPGQGYYGYTF. Here the CDR3 DNA reads TGTGCCAGCAGCTCTCCGGGACAGGGGTACTATGGCTACACCTTC.